This TCR beta chain is from a study of T cell changes during pregnancy in multiple sclerosis. Germline values: CDR1 LGHNA, CDR2 YSLEER. The CDR3 totals 14 residues. V was trimmed by 3 bases and J by 6 bases, leaving 12 bases between them. The method was immunoSEQ multiplex PCR; TCRdb's version includes in-frame clones alone and lacks a portion of them. The sample consists of just under 80,000 clones, 93% of them appearing once. This receptor was obtained from a female donor in good health, enrolled as a control in a pregnancy study. The source material was peripheral blood, sampled in the second trimester of pregnancy. The chain uses TRBV4-3 and TRBJ2-1; tentatively, D is TRBD1 (6 bases). The CDR3 DNA is TGCGCCAGCAGCCACCACAGGGCCGGCAATGAGCAGTTCTTC. Protein: CASSHHRAGNEQFF.